Shown below are 21 T cell receptor beta chains from a single sample sequenced in a study of PD-L1 blockade in urothelial cancer. The sample's time point: pretreatment peripheral blood. Sequencing used immunoSEQ multiplex PCR; TCRdb keeps in-frame clones, though not all of them. The sample lists some 56,000 clones, roughly 87% occurring once. Sample: PBMCs, taken around atezolizumab (anti-PD-L1) treatment. The receptors originated from a man in his 70s with urothelial cancer.

The V call is TRBV5-1, the J call TRBJ1-1; 11 positions match TRBD1. Germline CDR1 SGHRS, CDR2 YFSETQ. After removal of 4 bases from V and 4 bases from J, the junction contained 3 bases not matched to a gene. CDR3 length: 14 residues. The CDR3: CASSPGTGGTEAFF. In DNA, the CDR3 is TGCGCCAGCAGCCCCGGGACAGGGGGCACTGAAGCTTTCTTT.

This rearrangement joins TRBV18 to TRBJ2-1; the match to TRBD2 covers 10 bases. Germline lookup yields CDR1 KGHSH and CDR2 LQKENI. J lost 3 bases, V lost 2 bases, and 4 bases had no gene match. The CDR3 contains 16 residues. CDR3 coding DNA: TGTGCCAGCTCACCAGGCGGGACTAGCGACTACAATGAGCAGTTCTTC. This gives the protein CASSPGGTSDYNEQFF.

Regarding this clone: An end of the junction differs from the germline gene, which may be a read error. At the DNA level, this CDR3 is encoded by other sequences in the same sample as well. The chain combines TRBV5-1 with TRBJ1-3, with TRBD1 matching 8 bases. Germline CDR1 reads SGHRS; CDR2 reads YFSETQ. The CDR3 is 17 residues long. This CDR3 is CASSARGQADSGNTIYF. Written as DNA, the CDR3 is TGCGCCAGCAGCGCCCGGGGACAGGCCGACTCTGGAAACACTATATATTTT.

This clone was seen a few times. J is TRBJ1-3 and V is TRBV11-2; D ambiguous. This CDR3 is built from 13 residues. The germline gives CDR1 SGHAT, CDR2 FQNNGV. Trimming shortened V by 0 bases and J by 7 bases, and 7 bases separated the two germline ends. Here the CDR3 reads CASSLDRENTIYF. The DNA of the CDR3 is TGTGCCAGCAGCTTAGATCGGGAGAACACCATATATTTT. Together with reference TRBV11-2 and TRBJ1-3, the CDR3 gives the full variable domain: EAGVAQSPRYKIIEKRQSVAFWCNPISGHATLYWYQQILGQGPKLLIQFQNNGVVDDSQLPKDRFSAERLKGVDSTLKIQPAKLEDSAVYLCASSLDRENTIYFGEGSWLTVV.

There are a few counts of this clone. This chain links TRBV28 with TRBJ1-3; D is unclear. The CDR3 loop spans 13 amino acids. Germline V gene data show CDR1 as MDHEN and CDR2 as SYDVKM. The V end lost 5 bases, the J end lost 2 bases, and 7 bases lay between the germline ends. The CDR3 DNA is TGTGCCAGCAGTCCCGGGACTGGAAACACCATATATTTT. It codes for CASSPGTGNTIYF.

J is TRBJ2-7 and V is TRBV28, with a possible D match to TRBD2 (6 bases). Germline CDR1 and CDR2: MDHEN and SYDVKM. There are 16 residues in the CDR3. Trimming shortened V by 8 bases and J by 1 base, and 21 bases separated the two germline ends. CDR3 in DNA: TGTGCCAGCGCCGTGGGGGGTCTAGCTGGTTCCTACGAGCAGTACTTC. The encoded protein is CASAVGGLAGSYEQYF.

The chain has TRBV6-5 and TRBJ1-6, with 8 positions matching TRBD1. Germline CDR1 is MNHEY and CDR2 is SVGAGI. The CDR3 is made up of 15 amino acids. Trimming cost V 0 bases and J 8 bases; bases outside gene matches: 3. DNA of the CDR3: TGTGCCAGCAGTTACTCGCCAGGGGGCGATTCACCCCTCCACTTT. Protein product: CASSYSPGGDSPLHF.

The chain joins TRBV4-2 to TRBJ2-7, with a weak D call TRBD1 (6 bases). The V gene lost 2 bases and the J gene lost 2 bases, with 10 bases spanning the gap. Germline V gene lookup returns CDR1 LGHNA and CDR2 YNFKEQ. The CDR3 loop spans 14 amino acids. In nucleotides, the CDR3 is TGTGCCAGCAGCCAAAACAGGGTAGCCTACGAGCAGTACTTC. The encoded protein is CASSQNRVAYEQYF.

The chain is built from TRBV28 and TRBJ2-3, with 7 bases fitting TRBD1. In germline, CDR1 is MDHEN, CDR2 SYDVKM. Germline trimming cut 2 bases from V and 7 bases from J; bases unmatched to any gene: 9. The CDR3 is made up of 15 amino acids. CDR3 sequence reads: CASSLEDRFGNTQYF. The CDR3 DNA reads TGTGCCAGCAGTTTAGAGGACAGGTTTGGGAATACGCAGTATTTT.

The chain is built from TRBV27 and TRBJ2-1, with TRBD2 matching over 10 bases. V dropped 4 bases and J dropped 6; count of bases not matched to a gene: 6. Germline V CDR1 and CDR2: MNHEY, SMNVEV (reference sequence). This CDR3 spans 15 amino acids. The CDR3 spells CASSSLAGGFNEQFF. In DNA form, the CDR3 reads TGTGCCAGCAGTTCCTTAGCGGGAGGTTTCAATGAGCAGTTCTTC.

The J gene is TRBJ2-7, the V gene TRBV7-8, with D possibly matching TRBD2 (6 bases). Germline assignment: CDR1 SGHVS and CDR2 FQNEAQ. V lost 1 base, J lost 10 bases, and 14 bases lay in between. The CDR3 sequence is 13 residues long. CDR3 coding DNA: TGTGCCAGCAGCTTAGGCCTTGCGGGGAATCAGTACTTC. Translating gives CASSLGLAGNQYF.

V usage is TRBV29-1 and J usage is TRBJ2-7, with 9 bases fitting TRBD1. Germline assignment: CDR1 SQVTM and CDR2 ANQGSEA. The CDR3 sequence is 13 residues long. V dropped 6 bases and J dropped 1; count of bases not matched to a gene: 4. The CDR3 sequence is CSVPGQGSYEQYF. The CDR3 region has the DNA TGCAGCGTCCCGGGACAGGGTTCCTACGAGCAGTACTTC.

The genes are TRBV29-1 and TRBJ2-1; tentative D call: TRBD2 (6 bases). The V gene lost 7 bases and the J gene lost 1 base, with 11 bases spanning the gap. The CDR3 runs to 13 residues. From germline, CDR1 is SQVTM and CDR2 ANQGSEA. Written as DNA, the CDR3 is TGCAGCGCCTCGGGGGAATCCTACAATGAGCAGTTCTTC. Translating gives CSASGESYNEQFF.

The chain couples TRBV9 to TRBJ2-1; 11 nucleotides line up with TRBD2. CDR1 and CDR2 (germline): SGDLS, YYNGEE. Trimming at V came to 4 bases and at J to 0 bases, leaving 6 bases not matched to a gene. This CDR3 has 17 residues. The CDR3 region is CASSPGLAGSSYNEQFF. As DNA, the CDR3 is TGTGCCAGCAGCCCTGGACTAGCGGGTAGCTCCTACAATGAGCAGTTCTTC. The whole variable domain, filled in from reference TRBV9 and TRBJ2-1, reads DSGVTQTPKHLITATGQRVTLRCSPRSGDLSVYWYQQSLDQGLQFLIQYYNGEERAKGNILERFSAQQFPDLHSELNLSSLELGDSALYFCASSPGLAGSSYNEQFFGPGTRLTVL.

V is TRBV10-3 and J is TRBJ2-1, with 10 bases aligning to TRBD2. The length of the CDR3 is 17 residues. In germline, CDR1 is ENHRY, CDR2 SYGVKD. V lost 3 bases, J lost 0 bases, and 5 bases stayed unmatched. CDR3 bases: TGTGCCATCAGTGATTGGGCTAGCGGGAGCTCCTACAATGAGCAGTTCTTC. The encoded protein is CAISDWASGSSYNEQFF.

V usage is TRBV5-1 and J usage is TRBJ2-2; 10 nucleotides line up with TRBD2. The CDR3 contains 17 residues. The germline V gene has CDR1 SGHRS and CDR2 YFSETQ. The V segment lost 0 bases and the J segment 4 bases; nucleotides outside the gene matches: 6. The CDR3 sequence: CASSLALAGVTTGELFF. The DNA of the CDR3 is TGCGCCAGCAGCTTGGCCCTAGCGGGAGTAACCACCGGGGAGCTGTTTTTT.

The gene calls are TRBV5-8 and TRBJ1-3, with TRBD1 as a possible D gene (5 bases). Germline CDR1 and CDR2: SGHTS and YDEGEE. Trimming removed 4 bases at V and 2 bases at J, with 16 bases between. The CDR3 runs 16 residues. The CDR3, as DNA: TGTGCCAGCAGCCGATCGGACACCGTGCCTGGAAACACCATATATTTT. Amino acids: CASSRSDTVPGNTIYF.

The chain is built from TRBV7-2 and TRBJ2-7; D gene unclear. This CDR3 has 15 amino acids. CDR1 and CDR2 (germline): SGHTA, FQGNSA. Between the trimmed V and J ends, which lost 4 bases and 3 bases, there was a span of 16 bases. The CDR3 is CASSSRVFKIYEQYF. Written as DNA, the CDR3 is TGTGCCAGCAGCTCCCGGGTTTTTAAGATCTACGAGCAGTACTTC.

This clone was counted once. This chain joins TRBV7-2 and TRBJ2-5; D perhaps matches TRBD2 (5 bases). The CDR3 contains 16 residues. The V gene lost 3 bases and the J gene lost 7 bases, with 21 bases spanning the gap. Germline V CDR1 and CDR2: SGHTA, FQGNSA. CDR3 region: CASSFHILTRGGTQYF. DNA of the CDR3: TGTGCCAGCAGCTTCCATATACTGACTCGAGGAGGGACCCAGTACTTC.

The chain employs TRBV30 and TRBJ1-4; no reliable D call. The CDR3 has 11 residues. Trimming took off 8 bases at V and 0 bases at J, with 4 bases between the two ends. The germline gives CDR1 GTSNPN, CDR2 SVGIG (reference sequence). In DNA form, the CDR3 reads TGTGCCAGCTCAACTAATGAAAAACTGTTTTTT. Amino acid sequence: CASSTNEKLFF.

The CDR3 coding sequence is TGTGCCAGCAGCGGACAGGGAATCGGGGAGCTGTTTTTT. This translates into CASSGQGIGELFF. V and J are TRBV2 and TRBJ2-2, with 8 bases lining up with TRBD1. With V trimmed by 6 bases and J by 7 bases, 4 bases remained unmatched. Germline values: CDR1 SNHLY, CDR2 FYNNEI. The length of the CDR3 is 13 residues.